This T cell receptor beta chain originates from a study of blood T cell repertoires in COVID-19. The overall study: Samples taken during acute and convalescent COVID-19 were collected in the United States, Italy and Spain.

The germline gives CDR1 SGHAT, CDR2 FQNNGV. CDR3 size: 15 residues. The ends were cut back, 5 bases at V and 3 bases at J, with 16 bases in the middle. In terms of age and location, participants ranged from about 18 to 100 years and lived in about two dozen US areas. The table came from immunoSEQ multiplex PCR; TCRdb's copy has only in-frame clones and leaves some out. The profile covers 250,000 or so clones, with around nine tenths appearing a single time and approximately 3.4% taken by the ten largest. The sequence was collected from a woman in her 40s who had been exposed to COVID-19. The sequencing input was PBMCs or T cells enriched from blood (not recorded which). V and J are TRBV11-2 and TRBJ1-1; D may be TRBD1 (5 bases). The CDR3, as DNA: TGTGCCAGCAGCCCTGGCGACAGATCATACACTGAAGCTTTCTTT. Translating gives CASSPGDRSYTEAFF. Complete variable domain (other parts from reference TRBV11-2 and TRBJ1-1): EAGVAQSPRYKIIEKRQSVAFWCNPISGHATLYWYQQILGQGPKLLIQFQNNGVVDDSQLPKDRFSAERLKGVDSTLKIQPAKLEDSAVYLCASSPGDRSYTEAFFGQGTRLTVV.